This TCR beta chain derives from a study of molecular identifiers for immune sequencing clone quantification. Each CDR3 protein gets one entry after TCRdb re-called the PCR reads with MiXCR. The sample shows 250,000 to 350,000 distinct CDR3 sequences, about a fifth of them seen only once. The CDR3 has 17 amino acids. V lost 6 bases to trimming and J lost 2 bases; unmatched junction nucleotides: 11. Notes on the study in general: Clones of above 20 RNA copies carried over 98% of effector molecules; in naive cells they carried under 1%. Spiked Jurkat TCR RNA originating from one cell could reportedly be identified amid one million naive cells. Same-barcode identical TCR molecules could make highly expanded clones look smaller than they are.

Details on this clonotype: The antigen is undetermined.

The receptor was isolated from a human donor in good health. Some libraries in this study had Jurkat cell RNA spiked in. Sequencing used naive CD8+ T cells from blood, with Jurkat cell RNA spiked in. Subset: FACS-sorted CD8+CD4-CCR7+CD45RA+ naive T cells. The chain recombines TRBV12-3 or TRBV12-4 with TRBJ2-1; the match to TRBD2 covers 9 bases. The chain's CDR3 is CASRGMAGGHTYNEQFF. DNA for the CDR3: TGTGCCAGCAGGGGGATGGCGGGGGGGCACACCTACAATGAGCAGTTCTTC.